Following are 29 T cell receptor beta chains from one sample sequenced in a study of shared clonotypes between healthy human individuals. Method: immunoSEQ multiplex PCR; TCRdb's copy keeps in-frame clones and lacks some. The data show over a million clones, approximately 96% seen once. Sequencing was carried out using naive CD4+ T cells sorted from blood. The subset: CD45RA+ positively selected. These receptors all come from a man aged 30 to 39 in good health.

V usage is TRBV27 and J usage is TRBJ1-5; TRBD1 might be the D (6 bases). Germline CDR1 and CDR2: MNHEY and SMNVEV (reference sequence). V shed 2 bases and J shed 3 bases, with 17 bases lying between them. The length of the CDR3 is 17 residues. The DNA of the CDR3 is TGTGCCAGCAGTTTAAGGGGGGGACGTGGTACCAATCAGCCCCAGCATTTT. Translated: CASSLRGGRGTNQPQHF.

The V gene is TRBV19, the J gene TRBJ2-3; unclear D gene. Germline V gene sequence: CDR1 LNHDA, CDR2 SQIVND (reference sequence). The CDR3 spans 13 residues. Trimming stripped 9 bases from V and 6 bases from J, with 16 bases between. CDR3 protein: CASNGGLDDTQYF. CDR3 DNA: TGTGCCAGCAACGGTGGGCTGGACGATACGCAGTATTTT.

The chain has TRBV9 and TRBJ2-1; 7 bases fit TRBD2. Germline assignment: CDR1 SGDLS and CDR2 YYNGEE. The CDR3 is 18 amino acids. The V and J ends lost 0 bases and 0 bases, in that order; junction bases with no gene match: 9. CDR3 in DNA: TGTGCCAGCAGCGTAGACCTACCTAGCGGAAGCTCCTACAATGAGCAGTTCTTC. Amino acids: CASSVDLPSGSSYNEQFF.

V is TRBV7-2 and J is TRBJ2-3; 9 nucleotides agree with TRBD1. J was trimmed by 14 bases and V by 5 bases; bases with no gene match: 11. Germline V gene sequence: CDR1 SGHTA, CDR2 FQGNSA. This CDR3 contains 13 residues. The CDR3 loop is CASSLLPGQGWYF. The CDR3 bases are TGTGCCAGCAGCCTCCTCCCGGGACAGGGATGGTATTTT. Using reference TRBV7-2 and TRBJ2-3 for the parts outside the CDR3, the full variable domain is GAGVSQSPSNKVTEKGKDVELRCDPISGHTALYWYRQSLGQGLEFLIYFQGNSAPDKSGLPSDRFSAERTGGSVSTLTIQRTQQEDSAVYLCASSLLPGQGWYFGPGTRLTVL.

The rearrangement uses TRBV9 and TRBJ1-2, with 7 bases identical to TRBD1. The CDR3 extends over 16 amino acids. Germline-derived CDR1 and CDR2 are SGDLS and YYNGEE. The J segment lost 4 bases and the V segment lost 0 bases, leaving 9 bases of the junction unmatched. CDR3 bases: TGTGCCAGCAGCGTAGGGGAGCACAGGGGTGGCTATGGCTACACCTTC. Encoded protein: CASSVGEHRGGYGYTF.

Turning to this clone: In the same sample, other DNA sequences code for this CDR3. The chain couples TRBV19 to TRBJ2-7; D is undetermined. The CDR3 is made up of 12 amino acids. CDR1 is LNHDA and CDR2 is SQIVND in the germline V gene (reference sequence). The V end lost 1 base, the J end lost 5 bases, and 6 bases lay between the germline ends. CDR3: CASSIGGDEQYF. The CDR3 bases are TGTGCCAGTAGTATAGGCGGCGACGAGCAGTACTTC.

The V gene is TRBV5-1, the J gene TRBJ1-1; D not resolved. V lost 0 bases to trimming and J lost 5 bases, with 17 bases between them. CDR1 is SGHRS, CDR2 YFSETQ, per germline. The CDR3 totals 16 residues. CDR3 amino acids: CASSLARTDGGTEAFF. The CDR3 DNA is TGCGCCAGCAGCTTGGCCAGGACCGACGGTGGGACTGAAGCTTTCTTT. Complete variable domain (other parts from reference TRBV5-1 and TRBJ1-1): KAGVTQTPRYLIKTRGQQVTLSCSPISGHRSVSWYQQTPGQGLQFLFEYFSETQRNKGNFPGRFSGRQFSNSRSEMNVSTLELGDSALYLCASSLARTDGGTEAFFGQGTRLTVV.

The chain links TRBV18 to TRBJ2-3; TRBD2 might be the D (5 bases). This CDR3 is built from 13 residues. Trimming stripped 4 bases from V and 6 bases from J, with 11 bases between. CDR1 is KGHSH and CDR2 is LQKENI in the germline V gene. Here the CDR3 reads CASSLAGKDTQYF. The CDR3 coding sequence is TGTGCCAGCTCACTCGCGGGTAAGGATACGCAGTATTTT. The complete variable domain, with remaining parts taken from reference TRBV18 and TRBJ2-3, reads NAGVMQNPRHLVRRRGQEARLRCSPMKGHSHVYWYRQLPEEGLKFMVYLQKENIIDESGMPKERFSAEFPKEGPSILRIQQVVRGDSAAYFCASSLAGKDTQYFGPGTRLTVL.

This clone was recorded only once. The chain recombines TRBV4-1 with TRBJ2-3; the match to TRBD2 covers 9 bases. V dropped 5 bases and J dropped 1; count of bases not matched to a gene: 4. Germline loops: CDR1 MGHRA, CDR2 YSYEKL. The CDR3 totals 15 residues. The DNA for the CDR3 is TGCGCCAGCAGCGCGCGGGAGGGCGGCACAGATACGCAGTATTTT. Protein sequence: CASSAREGGTDTQYF.

As for this clone: A read error may account for a junction end that differs from germline. The chain carries TRBV6-4 and TRBJ2-7, with D unclear. This CDR3 spans 14 amino acids. The germline CDR1 and CDR2 sequences are MRHNA and SNTAGT. As DNA, the CDR3 is TGTGCCACCAGTCTTCCGTTCAGCTCCTACGAGCAGTACTTC. Translated: CATSLPFSSYEQYF.

The chain carries TRBV7-9 and TRBJ1-1, with a weak D call TRBD1 (6 bases). CDR3 size: 15 residues. CDR1 is SEHNR and CDR2 is FQNEAQ in the germline V gene (reference sequence). V lost 1 base, J lost 1 base, and 10 bases lay in between. DNA for the CDR3: TGTGCCAGCAGCTTAGAAGGGACATCGAACACTGAAGCTTTCTTT. Protein sequence: CASSLEGTSNTEAFF. Variable domain in full (rest from reference TRBV7-9 and TRBJ1-1): DTGVSQNPRHKITKRGQNVTFRCDPISEHNRLYWYRQTLGQGPEFLTYFQNEAQLEKSRLLSDRFSAERPKGSFSTLEIQRTEQGDSAMYLCASSLEGTSNTEAFFGQGTRLTVV.

The gene calls are TRBV18 and TRBJ2-2; tentative D call: TRBD1 (6 bases). CDR3 size: 14 residues. Germline V gives CDR1 KGHSH, CDR2 LQKENI. V shed 2 bases and J shed 6 bases, with 10 bases lying between them. This CDR3 is CASSPNQGSGELFF. CDR3 DNA: TGTGCCAGCTCACCAAATCAGGGGTCCGGGGAGCTGTTTTTT.

This chain links TRBV7-8 with TRBJ2-1; D unclear. The CDR3 is 14 residues long. Looked up from germline, CDR1 is SGHVS and CDR2 is FQNEAQ. Trimming took 1 base from V and 2 from J, leaving 6 bases between them. DNA for the CDR3: TGTGCCAGCAGCTTAGGGGCGGCCTACAATGAGCAGTTCTTC. Its translation is CASSLGAAYNEQFF.

The rearrangement uses TRBV2 and TRBJ2-1; 12 bases map to TRBD2. CDR1 is SNHLY and CDR2 is FYNNEI in the germline V gene. The CDR3 totals 16 residues. The V and J ends lost 1 base and 6 bases, in that order; junction bases with no gene match: 4. CDR3 DNA: TGTGCCAGCAGTGAAGGGAGGACTAGCGGGATCAATGAGCAGTTCTTC. Amino acid sequence: CASSEGRTSGINEQFF.

As concerns this clone: A much larger clonotype is one base distant, so this may be a read error. The V and J genes are TRBV5-1 and TRBJ2-2; D is uncertain. The V gene's germline CDR1 is SGHRS and CDR2 YFSETQ. V gave up 0 bases and J gave up 1 base, with 4 bases separating them. The CDR3 spans 14 residues. CDR3 protein: CASSLGLNTGELFF. As DNA, the CDR3 is TGCGCCAGCAGCTTGGGACTGAACACCGGGGAGCTGTTTTTT. Drawing the rest from reference TRBV5-1 and TRBJ2-2, the complete variable domain is KAGVTQTPRYLIKTRGQQVTLSCSPISGHRSVSWYQQTPGQGLQFLFEYFSETQRNKGNFPGRFSGRQFSNSRSEMNVSTLELGDSALYLCASSLGLNTGELFFGEGSRLTVL.

This chain uses TRBV2 with TRBJ2-2, with TRBD1 matching 10 bases. This CDR3 spans 14 amino acids. V was clipped by 10 bases and J by 7 bases; unmatched bases: 9. Germline V CDR1 and CDR2: SNHLY, FYNNEI. This chain's CDR3 is CATSGQGILGELFF. The CDR3 region has the DNA TGTGCCACTTCGGGACAGGGGATACTCGGGGAGCTGTTTTTT.

The rearrangement joins TRBV7-6 to TRBJ2-1, with 13 bases matching TRBD2. The J segment lost 4 bases and the V segment lost 2 bases, leaving 8 bases of the junction unmatched. The length of the CDR3 is 18 residues. Germline CDR1 and CDR2: SGHVS and FNYEAQ. The CDR3 spells CASSLIRLAGGPYNEQFF. DNA for the CDR3: TGTGCCAGCAGCTTAATTCGACTAGCGGGAGGTCCTTACAATGAGCAGTTCTTC.

The V and J genes are TRBV25-1 and TRBJ1-1; D unclear. Trimming shortened V by 1 base and J by 1 base, and 7 bases separated the two germline ends. Per the germline V gene, CDR1 is MGHDK and CDR2 is SYGVNS. CDR3 length: 14 amino acids. Here the CDR3 reads CASSEWRPNTEAFF. The CDR3 DNA is TGTGCCAGCAGTGAATGGAGACCGAACACTGAAGCTTTCTTT.

The CDR3 protein is CASSTPSGSYNEQFF. CDR3 in DNA: TGTGCCAGCAGTACCCCTAGCGGGAGCTACAATGAGCAGTTCTTC. The chain joins TRBV28 to TRBJ2-1; 10 bases are a match to TRBD2. The V segment lost 5 bases and the J segment 3 bases; nucleotides outside the gene matches: 4. The germline CDR1 and CDR2 sequences are MDHEN and SYDVKM. The CDR3 totals 15 residues.

V usage is TRBV27 and J usage is TRBJ2-2, with TRBD2 matching 7 bases. Per germline, CDR1 MNHEY and CDR2 SMNVEV (reference sequence). The CDR3 consists of 14 residues. V shed 2 bases, J shed 8 bases, and the junction held 5 bases outside the gene matches. The CDR3 sequence: CASSLGRGVGELFF. The CDR3 bases are TGTGCCAGCAGTTTAGGGAGGGGAGTTGGGGAGCTGTTTTTT.

The rearrangement uses TRBV7-9 and TRBJ2-4, with no clear D. The germline V gene has CDR1 SEHNR and CDR2 FQNEAQ (reference sequence). V was clipped by 4 bases and J by 0 bases, with 10 bases between them. This CDR3 comprises 15 residues. CDR3 bases: TGTGCCAGCAGCTCCAAGGATATAGCCAAAAACATTCAGTACTTC. Protein sequence: CASSSKDIAKNIQYF.

The chain employs TRBV5-4 and TRBJ2-7, with TRBD1 matching 7 bases. CDR3 length equals 12 residues. V shed 4 bases, J shed 5 bases, and the junction held 3 bases outside the gene matches. Germline V gene data show CDR1 as SGHNT and CDR2 as YYREEE (reference sequence). The CDR3 loop reads CASSATGDEQYF. In DNA form, the CDR3 reads TGTGCCAGCAGCGCTACAGGGGACGAGCAGTACTTC.

V and J are TRBV7-2 and TRBJ2-7; 14 bases map to TRBD2. The J segment lost 3 bases and the V segment lost 5 bases, leaving 9 bases of the junction unmatched. In germline, CDR1 is SGHTA, CDR2 FQGNSA. The CDR3 loop spans 17 amino acids. The CDR3 region has the DNA TGTGCCAGCAGCGACCAGACTAGCGGGAGGGCCATCTACGAGCAGTACTTC. Encoded protein: CASSDQTSGRAIYEQYF.

The rearrangement links TRBV7-2 to TRBJ2-7, with 12 positions matching TRBD2. This CDR3 has 16 amino acids. The trim removed 2 bases at V and 7 bases at J, leaving 9 bases unmatched. Germline CDR1 reads SGHTA; CDR2 reads FQGNSA. The CDR3 is CASSLLGLAGPREQYF. The DNA for the CDR3 is TGTGCCAGCAGCTTACTCGGACTAGCGGGACCTCGGGAGCAGTACTTC.

The rearrangement uses TRBV4-3 and TRBJ2-3; tentatively, D is TRBD2 (5 bases). Between the trimmed V and J ends, which lost 1 base and 4 bases, there was a span of 12 bases. Germline V CDR1 and CDR2: LGHNA, YSLEER. The CDR3 is 15 amino acids. CDR3 loop: CASSQGRPGSDTQYF. CDR3 DNA: TGCGCCAGCAGCCAAGGGCGGCCGGGGTCAGATACGCAGTATTTT.

This clone was recorded only once. This sequence joins TRBV7-9 and TRBJ2-5; TRBD2 agrees at 8 bases. There are 15 residues in the CDR3. The V segment lost 2 bases and the J segment 2 bases; nucleotides outside the gene matches: 4. Germline V gene data show CDR1 as SEHNR and CDR2 as FQNEAQ (reference sequence). DNA for the CDR3: TGTGCCAGCAGCTTATTACTAGCGGCTCAAGAGACCCAGTACTTC. This codes for CASSLLLAAQETQYF. The whole variable domain, filled in from reference TRBV7-9 and TRBJ2-5, reads DTGVSQNPRHKITKRGQNVTFRCDPISEHNRLYWYRQTLGQGPEFLTYFQNEAQLEKSRLLSDRFSAERPKGSFSTLEIQRTEQGDSAMYLCASSLLLAAQETQYFGPGTRLLVL.

This chain connects TRBV5-3 to TRBJ2-1; D is ambiguous. TRBV5-3 is known as an ORF, though its function is uncertain. Trimming removed 4 bases at V and 4 bases at J, with 15 bases between. The CDR3 runs to 15 residues. This CDR3 is CARSPTPKRYNEQFF. CDR3 DNA sequence: TGTGCCAGAAGCCCAACTCCAAAACGATACAATGAGCAGTTCTTC.

The rearrangement joins TRBV2 to TRBJ1-1, with TRBD1 identical over 9 bases. Trimming at V came to 5 bases and at J to 0 bases, leaving 4 bases not matched to a gene. CDR1 SNHLY and CDR2 FYNNEI come from the germline V gene. This CDR3 has 15 amino acids. CDR3: CASSRDRAVNTEAFF. DNA for the CDR3: TGTGCCAGCAGTCGGGACAGGGCTGTGAACACTGAAGCTTTCTTT.

The rearrangement joins TRBV5-1 to TRBJ2-5; D is uncertain. Germline-derived CDR1 and CDR2 are SGHRS and YFSETQ. This CDR3 contains 14 residues. Trimming stripped 1 base from V and 4 bases from J, with 11 bases between. DNA for the CDR3: TGCGCCAGCAGCTTGTTCCGGGCTTCAGAGACCCAGTACTTC. Its translation: CASSLFRASETQYF.